Each of the 19 T cell receptor beta chains below was sequenced from the same sample in a study of cytomegalovirus exposure and HLA in healthy donors. With 60 Vbeta and 13 Jbeta primers, the PCR was carried out. TCRdb's table, derived via immunoSEQ multiplex PCR, lists solely in-frame clones and lacks some. This listing includes about 200,000 clones. Sequences were obtained from PBMCs. The receptor source for this set is a girl aged 2-15 years in good health and CMV-seropositive.

The rearrangement joins TRBV27 to TRBJ1-1; 7 bases align to TRBD1. Germline V lookup: CDR1 MNHEY, CDR2 SMNVEV (reference sequence). This CDR3 spans 15 amino acids. With V trimmed by 5 bases and J by 4 bases, 10 bases remained unmatched. CDR3 loop: CASSPTQTGVTEAFF. DNA for the CDR3: TGTGCCAGCAGTCCGACACAAACAGGGGTCACTGAAGCTTTCTTT.

V and J are TRBV5-5 and TRBJ1-2; a weak D match, TRBD1 (5 bases). The CDR3 totals 15 residues. V lost 7 bases, J lost 8 bases, and 24 bases lay in between. Looked up from germline, CDR1 is SGHKS and CDR2 is YYEKEE (reference sequence). The CDR3 sequence is CASRPGGGGPRGYTF. The CDR3 DNA follows: TGTGCCAGCCGTCCCGGGGGAGGAGGACCGCGAGGCTACACCTTC.

As to this clone: Other DNA sequences within the sample encode an identical CDR3. The chain is built from TRBV7-2 and TRBJ2-5; D gene unclear. The CDR3 runs 11 residues. V was clipped by 5 bases and J by 5 bases, with 6 bases between them. CDR1 is SGHTA and CDR2 is FQGNSA in the germline V gene. In nucleotides, the CDR3 is TGTGCCAGCAGCCCCCGGGAGACCCAGTACTTC. Amino acids: CASSPRETQYF.

In DNA, the CDR3 is TGTGCCATCAGTGAGTCGAACAGGGTAAATGAGCAGTTCTTC. It codes for CAISESNRVNEQFF. V gene TRBV10-3 combines with J gene TRBJ2-1, with D perhaps TRBD1 (6 bases). CDR3 length: 14 amino acids. CDR1 is ENHRY and CDR2 is SYGVKD in the germline V gene. Between the trimmed V and J ends, which lost 0 bases and 7 bases, there was a span of 10 bases.

The rearrangement links TRBV2 to TRBJ1-1, with TRBD1 matching over 7 bases. V lost 7 bases to trimming and J lost 4 bases; unmatched junction nucleotides: 9. CDR1 and CDR2 (germline): SNHLY, FYNNEI. CDR3 length equals 14 residues. The CDR3 is CASTIDRARTEAFF. CDR3 sequence (DNA): TGTGCCAGCACCATCGACAGGGCACGCACTGAAGCTTTCTTT.

The CDR3 loop is CASSGGSTSSYEQYF. The CDR3 region has the DNA TGTGCCAGCAGCGGCGGGAGCACCAGCTCCTACGAGCAGTACTTC. The J gene is TRBJ2-7, the V gene TRBV9, with 7 nucleotides matching TRBD2. CDR3 size: 15 residues. In germline, CDR1 is SGDLS, CDR2 YYNGEE. With V trimmed by 3 bases and J by 0 bases, 6 bases remained unmatched.

This chain uses TRBV29-1 with TRBJ2-3; D not resolved. The V end was cut by 3 bases, the J end by 8 bases, with 12 bases between. Germline V gene lookup returns CDR1 SQVTM and CDR2 ANQGSEA. The CDR3 has 12 residues. The CDR3 DNA follows: TGCAGCGTTGATGCGAGTACTGGTACGCAGTATTTT. Protein: CSVDASTGTQYF.

The rearrangement links TRBV5-1 to TRBJ1-2; 8 bases line up with TRBD1. This CDR3 comprises 16 residues. With V trimmed by 4 bases and J by 4 bases, 12 bases remained unmatched. CDR1 and CDR2 from the germline V gene are SGHRS and YFSETQ. CDR3 region: CASSKGQGATIYGYTF. The DNA for the CDR3 is TGCGCCAGCAGCAAAGGACAGGGTGCAACTATCTATGGCTACACCTTC.

With respect to this clone: At one boundary the junction diverges from the germline segment, which might be a read error. Within the sample, other DNA sequences also encode this same CDR3. This chain links TRBV5-4 with TRBJ2-7; 7 nucleotides align to TRBD2. The germline V gene encodes CDR1 SGHNT and CDR2 YYREEE (reference sequence). The length of the CDR3 is 14 residues. The DNA of the CDR3 is TGTGCCAGCAGCTTGGCGGGCGGGAGCTACGAGCAATACTTC. This translates into CASSLAGGSYEQYF. Full variable domain (missing parts from reference TRBV5-4 and TRBJ2-7): ETGVTQSPTHLIKTRGQQVTLRCSSQSGHNTVSWYQQALGQGPQFIFQYYREEENGRGNFPPRFSGLQFPNYSSELNVNALELDDSALYLCASSLAGGSYEQYFGPGTRLTVT.

The chain recombines TRBV5-1 with TRBJ2-7, with D hard to call. CDR1 and CDR2 (germline): SGHRS, YFSETQ. Trimming stripped 1 base from V and 6 bases from J, with 14 bases between. The CDR3 has 14 residues. CDR3 residues: CASSLRGVGFEQYF. In DNA form, the CDR3 reads TGCGCCAGCAGCTTGAGAGGAGTCGGGTTCGAGCAGTACTTC.

The genes are TRBV5-1 and TRBJ1-1; the match to TRBD1 covers 9 bases. Unmatched junction bases numbered 1, after V lost 1 base and J lost 0 bases. CDR1 and CDR2 from the germline V gene are SGHRS and YFSETQ. The CDR3 extends over 15 amino acids. This CDR3 is CASSLTGGMNTEAFF. The CDR3 coding sequence is TGCGCCAGCAGCTTGACAGGGGGCATGAACACTGAAGCTTTCTTT.

The rearrangement joins TRBV6-5 to TRBJ2-3; tentative D call: TRBD2 (6 bases). The V end lost 0 bases, the J end lost 5 bases, and 15 bases lay between the germline ends. The CDR3 extends over 16 amino acids. Germline V gene lookup returns CDR1 MNHEY and CDR2 SVGAGI. The CDR3 bases are TGTGCCAGCAGTTACTCGATGTTGGAGGGAAGAGATACGCAGTATTTT. This sequence encodes CASSYSMLEGRDTQYF.

The CDR3 DNA reads as TGTGCCAGCAGTTTATCCGGGGGACGGAGCAATCAGCCCCAGCATTTT. Translated, it gives CASSLSGGRSNQPQHF. The chain is built from TRBV27 and TRBJ1-5, with D possibly TRBD1 on 5 matching bases. The CDR3 runs to 16 residues. The germline CDR1 and CDR2 sequences are MNHEY and SMNVEV (reference sequence). V lost 0 bases to trimming and J lost 1 base, with 10 bases between them.

The chain is built from TRBV5-1 and TRBJ2-7, with 8 bases identical to TRBD2. V lost 6 bases, J lost 2 bases, and 13 bases stayed unmatched. This CDR3 has 16 amino acids. Germline CDR1 and CDR2: SGHRS and YFSETQ. The CDR3: CASTATRGARTYEQYF. The DNA of the CDR3 is TGCGCCAGCACCGCTACGCGGGGGGCGCGAACCTACGAGCAGTACTTC. The full variable domain, rest sourced from reference TRBV5-1 and TRBJ2-7, is KAGVTQTPRYLIKTRGQQVTLSCSPISGHRSVSWYQQTPGQGLQFLFEYFSETQRNKGNFPGRFSGRQFSNSRSEMNVSTLELGDSALYLCASTATRGARTYEQYFGPGTRLTVT.

The CDR3 protein is CASSFFPGPGGAFF. CDR3 bases: TGTGCCAGCAGTTTCTTCCCGGGACCGGGGGGAGCTTTCTTT. This rearrangement joins TRBV28 to TRBJ1-1, with a tentative D call TRBD1 (5 bases). The germline CDR1 and CDR2 sequences are MDHEN and SYDVKM. The CDR3 extends over 14 amino acids. V was cut by 3 bases and J by 10 bases, with 18 bases left in between.

The chain couples TRBV28 to TRBJ2-7; 10 positions match TRBD1. With V trimmed by 4 bases and J by 1 base, 7 bases remained unmatched. Germline V CDR1 and CDR2: MDHEN, SYDVKM. The CDR3 totals 16 residues. This chain's CDR3 is CASSSPGQGLSYEQYF. Written as DNA, the CDR3 is TGTGCCAGCAGTTCCCCGGGACAGGGGTTATCCTACGAGCAGTACTTC.

The V and J genes are TRBV6-1 and TRBJ1-5; 7 bases line up with TRBD1. The germline gives CDR1 MNHNS, CDR2 SASEGT. V lost 9 bases to trimming and J lost 4 bases; unmatched junction nucleotides: 12. The CDR3 runs 15 residues. As DNA, the CDR3 is TGTGCCAGTAAATTCCAAGGACAGGCAAATCAGCCCCAGCATTTT. Encoded protein: CASKFQGQANQPQHF.

V is TRBV7-6 and J is TRBJ2-3; D may be TRBD2 (5 bases). Trimming cost V 9 bases and J 4 bases, with 20 bases left between them. The CDR3 has 15 residues. Germline V CDR1 and CDR2: SGHVS, FNYEAQ. The CDR3 DNA is TGTGCCAGTTCCTCGGACTTTCAAGGTGCAGATACGCAGTATTTT. Its protein product is CASSSDFQGADTQYF.

The J gene is TRBJ1-1, the V gene TRBV5-6; perhaps TRBD1 as D (6 bases). Germline CDR1 is SGHDT and CDR2 is YYEEEE. The CDR3 is 14 residues long. Between the trimmed V and J ends, which lost 4 bases and 6 bases, there was a span of 16 bases. The CDR3 protein is CASSARTAGSEAFF. The CDR3 DNA sequence: TGTGCCAGCAGCGCGCGGACAGCCGGGTCTGAAGCTTTCTTT.